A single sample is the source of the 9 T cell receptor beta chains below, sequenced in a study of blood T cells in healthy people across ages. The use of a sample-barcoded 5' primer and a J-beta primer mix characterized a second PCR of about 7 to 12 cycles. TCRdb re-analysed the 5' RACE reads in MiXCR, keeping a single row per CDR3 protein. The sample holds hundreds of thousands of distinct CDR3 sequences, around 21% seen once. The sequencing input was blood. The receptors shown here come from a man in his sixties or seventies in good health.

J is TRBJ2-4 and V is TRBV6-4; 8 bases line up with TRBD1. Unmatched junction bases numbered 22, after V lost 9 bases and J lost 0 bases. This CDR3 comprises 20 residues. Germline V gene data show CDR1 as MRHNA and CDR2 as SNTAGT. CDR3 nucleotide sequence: TGTGCCAGATTACACCCAGACAGGGGAGACGTGCATCTAGCCAAAAACATTCAGTACTTC. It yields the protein CARLHPDRGDVHLAKNIQYF.

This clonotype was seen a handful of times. CDR3 loop: CSARDQRGARMKQYF. The CDR3 coding sequence is TGCAGTGCTAGAGATCAGCGGGGGGCGAGGATGAAGCAGTACTTC. The chain employs TRBV20-1 and TRBJ2-7; 9 bases match TRBD2. The germline CDR1 and CDR2 sequences are DFQATT and SNEGSKA (reference sequence). CDR3 length equals 15 residues. With 0 bases clipped from V and 8 bases from J, the junction kept 11 bases outside the gene matches.

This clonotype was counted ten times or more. The CDR3 DNA sequence: TGCAGCGTTGACGGTCTAGCGGGAGGGCCCCAAGAGACCCAGTACTTC. Protein: CSVDGLAGGPQETQYF. This chain links TRBV29-1 with TRBJ2-5, with 12 bases lining up with TRBD2. The CDR3 runs 16 residues. V was pared by 3 bases and J by 1 base, with 6 bases of the junction left unmatched. Germline values: CDR1 SQVTM, CDR2 ANQGSEA.

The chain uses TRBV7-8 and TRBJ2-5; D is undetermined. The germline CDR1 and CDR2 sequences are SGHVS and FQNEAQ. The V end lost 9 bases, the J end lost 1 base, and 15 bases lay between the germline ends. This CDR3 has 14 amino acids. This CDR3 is CASSQTALQETQYF. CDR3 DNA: TGTGCCAGTAGCCAAACAGCTCTCCAAGAGACCCAGTACTTC.

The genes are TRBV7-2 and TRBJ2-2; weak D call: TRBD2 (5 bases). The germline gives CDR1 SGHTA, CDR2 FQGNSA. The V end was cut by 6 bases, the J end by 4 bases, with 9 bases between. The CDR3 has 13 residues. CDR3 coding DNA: TGTGCCAGCAGGGGGAGTGGCACCGGGGAGCTGTTTTTT. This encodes CASRGSGTGELFF.

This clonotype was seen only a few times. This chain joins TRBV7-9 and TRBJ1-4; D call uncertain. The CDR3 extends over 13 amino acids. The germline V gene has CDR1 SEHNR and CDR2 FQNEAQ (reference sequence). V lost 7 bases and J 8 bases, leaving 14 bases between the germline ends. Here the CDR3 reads CASNRYVQEKLFF. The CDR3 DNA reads TGTGCCAGCAACCGATACGTACAAGAAAAACTGTTTTTT.

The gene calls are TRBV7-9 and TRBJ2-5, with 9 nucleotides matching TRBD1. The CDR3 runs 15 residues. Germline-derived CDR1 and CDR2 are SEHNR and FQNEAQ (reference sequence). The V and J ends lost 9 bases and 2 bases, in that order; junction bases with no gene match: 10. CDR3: CASSHKTGGQETQYF. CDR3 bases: TGTGCCAGTAGCCATAAGACAGGGGGACAAGAGACCCAGTACTTC.

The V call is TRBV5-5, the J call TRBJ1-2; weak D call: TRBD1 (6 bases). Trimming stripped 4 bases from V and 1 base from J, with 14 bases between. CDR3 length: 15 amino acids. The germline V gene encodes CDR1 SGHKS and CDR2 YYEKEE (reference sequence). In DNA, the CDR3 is TGTGCCAGCAGCCCTCAGACAGGATATAACTATGGCTACACCTTC. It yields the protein CASSPQTGYNYGYTF.

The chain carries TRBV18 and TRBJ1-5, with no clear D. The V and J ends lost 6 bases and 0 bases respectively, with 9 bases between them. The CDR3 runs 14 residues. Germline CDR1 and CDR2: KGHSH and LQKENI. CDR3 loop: CASSRENSNQPQHF. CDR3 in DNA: TGTGCCAGCTCGAGAGAAAATAGCAATCAGCCCCAGCATTTT.